A selection of T cell receptor beta chains follows, all from one sample in a study of long-term antiretroviral therapy in people with HIV. Sequencing used immunoSEQ multiplex PCR; TCRdb keeps in-frame clones, though not all of them. The table lists some 28,000 clones, 85% to 90% of them singletons. The specimen was unsorted PBMCs, collected 0.5 years after starting antiretroviral therapy. The receptor set was obtained from a woman between 18 and 29 years old with HIV. CDR3s include the opening cysteine and the closing phenylalanine or tryptophan. A D gene is named only where the DNA matches it firmly. Size is omitted from some rows. Given values are once, few, many or a class for expanded clones.

d_gene	abundance	v_gene	j_gene	CDR3nt	CDR3aa
.	.	TRBV7-9	TRBJ1-2	TGTGCCAGCAGCCAAGGTGGGGCAGGCTATGGCTACACCTTC	CASSQGGAGYGYTF
TRBD1	.	TRBV19	TRBJ1-5	TGTGCCAGTAATAAACAGGGGGCGGACAATCAGCCCCAGCATTTT	CASNKQGADNQPQHF
TRBD1	few	TRBV7-8	TRBJ1-2	TGTGCCAGCAGCTTGGGGACAGGGGGCACAGGTGGCTACACCTTC	CASSLGTGGTGGYTF
.	.	TRBV5-8	TRBJ1-1	TGTGCCAGCAGCGCGTTCTCGGGCACCTCGAACACTGAAGCTTTCTTT	CASSAFSGTSNTEAFF
TRBD2	.	TRBV4-3	TRBJ2-3	TGCGCCAGCAGCCAAGATTCCCTAGCGGGAGCAGGCACAGATACGCAGTATTTT	CASSQDSLAGAGTDTQYF
.	.	TRBV27	TRBJ2-7	TGTGCCAGCAGTTTTGACAGACACCTGGAGCAGTACTTC	CASSFDRHLEQYF
.	medium-sized	TRBV6-6	TRBJ1-5	TGTGCCAGCAGTTACGGGGTCAATCAGCCCCAGCATTTT	CASSYGVNQPQHF
.	.	TRBV6-5	TRBJ2-1	TGTGCCAGCAGTTCGGCTCGTCTCGAGTTCTTC	CASSSARLEFF
.	.	TRBV7-5	TRBJ2-7	TGTGCCAGAAGCTTAGTAGGGACTCTCTACGAGCAGTACTTC	CARSLVGTLYEQYF
.	.	TRBV10-2	TRBJ2-7	TGCGCCAGCAGTGAGTCGAGGGCCGGTCCCTACGAGCAGTACTTC	CASSESRAGPYEQYF
TRBD2	.	TRBV7-9	TRBJ2-1	TGTGCCAGCAGCTTAGTGGGTCGGCAGACTAGCGACAAGTTCTTC	CASSLVGRQTSDKFF
.	.	TRBV10-3	TRBJ1-2	TGTGCCATCAACTTGGCCGGGACGGCTAACTATGGCTACACCTTC	CAINLAGTANYGYTF
.	once	TRBV9	TRBJ2-7	TGTGCCAGCAGCGTAGGGTCCGGGGGTTACGAGCAGTACTTC	CASSVGSGGYEQYF